The 30 T cell receptor beta chains below were found in one sample sequenced in a study of cytomegalovirus exposure and HLA in healthy donors. The PCR employed 60 Vbeta primers together with 13 Jbeta primers. Profiling relied on immunoSEQ multiplex PCR, and the TCRdb table lists in-frame clones only, not all of them. The listing contains 200,000 to 250,000 clones. Specimen: PBMCs. The receptors come from a woman in her 30s in good health and CMV-seropositive.

Notes on this clone: Compared with germline, one end of the junction differs, possibly owing to a read error. This chain uses TRBV19 with TRBJ1-5, with 7 bases aligning to TRBD1. In germline, CDR1 is LNHDA, CDR2 SQIVND (reference sequence). The CDR3 spans 14 residues. CDR3 protein: CASSMGQSSQPQHF. The DNA of the CDR3 is TGTGCCAGTAGTATGGGACAGAGCAGTCAGCCCCAGCATTTT.

The chain joins TRBV10-3 to TRBJ1-2; 8 bases line up with TRBD1. V dropped 7 bases and J dropped 4; count of bases not matched to a gene: 8. The CDR3 covers 14 residues. Germline V gene lookup returns CDR1 ENHRY and CDR2 SYGVKD. This CDR3 is CAINLGQGIYGYTF. The DNA of the CDR3 is TGTGCCATCAACCTTGGACAGGGTATCTATGGCTACACCTTC.

The gene calls are TRBV4-1 and TRBJ1-1; no definite D call. The V gene lost 4 bases and the J gene lost 4 bases, with 13 bases spanning the gap. CDR1 and CDR2 (germline): MGHRA, YSYEKL. This CDR3 region has 14 residues. CDR3 in amino acids: CASSREYPGTEAFF. Written as DNA, the CDR3 is TGCGCCAGCAGCCGGGAGTATCCGGGCACTGAAGCTTTCTTT.

The chain links TRBV29-1 to TRBJ1-1; D may be TRBD1 (5 bases). The CDR3 has 14 residues. The germline V gene has CDR1 SQVTM and CDR2 ANQGSEA. V lost 6 bases and J lost 7, with 21 bases in between. The DNA of the CDR3 is TGCAGCGTGGCAGACAGAGGCAGGACCTATGAAGCTTTCTTT. Translating gives CSVADRGRTYEAFF.

V gene TRBV25-1 combines with J gene TRBJ2-5; no definite D call. Germline V lookup: CDR1 MGHDK, CDR2 SYGVNS. V was clipped by 8 bases and J by 4 bases, with 8 bases between them. This CDR3 has 11 amino acids. This CDR3 reads CASSQRETQYF. The CDR3 DNA is TGTGCCAGCTCGCAGCGAGAGACCCAGTACTTC. The entire variable domain, with the rest obtained from reference TRBV25-1 and TRBJ2-5, is as follows: EADIYQTPRYLVIGTGKKITLECSQTMGHDKMYWYQQDPGMELHLIHYSYGVNSTEKGDLSSESTVSRIRTEHFPLTLESARPSHTSQYLCASSQRETQYFGPGTRLLVL.

The chain carries TRBV19 and TRBJ2-2; TRBD1 is a possible D gene (6 bases). Germline loops: CDR1 LNHDA, CDR2 SQIVND (reference sequence). V gave up 5 bases and J gave up 3 bases, with 19 bases separating them. The CDR3 extends over 17 amino acids. The CDR3 DNA follows: TGTGCCAGTAGTCCCCACGGAACAGGGTCGGACACCGGGGAGCTGTTTTTT. Translating gives CASSPHGTGSDTGELFF.

The chain recombines TRBV6-5 with TRBJ1-1; TRBD1 is a possible D gene (5 bases). The V end was cut by 2 bases, the J end by 1 base, with 11 bases between. The germline V gene encodes CDR1 MNHEY and CDR2 SVGAGI. This CDR3 comprises 15 residues. Here the CDR3 DNA reads TGTGCCAGCAGTTACAAAGGGGCTCAGAACACTGAAGCTTTCTTT. Amino acid sequence: CASSYKGAQNTEAFF.

V is TRBV2 and J is TRBJ1-5; TRBD1 aligns across 8 bases. Germline V lookup: CDR1 SNHLY, CDR2 FYNNEI. The V and J ends lost 4 bases and 5 bases, in that order; junction bases with no gene match: 7. The CDR3 covers 15 residues. CDR3 coding DNA: TGTGCCAGCAGTGGTGGACAGGGTTCGTATCAGCCCCAGCATTTT. This encodes CASSGGQGSYQPQHF.

V and J are TRBV4-3 and TRBJ2-2, with 9 bases lining up with TRBD1. Per germline, CDR1 LGHNA and CDR2 YSLEER. Losses at the gene ends were 3 bases for V and 9 bases for J; bases not matched to a gene: 11. The CDR3 totals 16 residues. The CDR3 DNA reads as TGCGCCAGCAGCCAGGGGACAGGGTCCATGGTCCGGGAGCTGTTTTTT. Its translation is CASSQGTGSMVRELFF.

V is TRBV11-2 and J is TRBJ1-1; D is uncertain. CDR3 length: 13 amino acids. Germline loops: CDR1 SGHAT, CDR2 FQNNGV. V was trimmed by 3 bases and J by 4 bases, leaving 9 bases between them. The CDR3, as DNA: TGTGCCAGCAGCTTGCCCTATGGCACTGAAGCTTTCTTT. It specifies CASSLPYGTEAFF.

The chain uses TRBV7-9 and TRBJ2-7; perhaps TRBD2 as D (5 bases). The CDR3 runs to 17 residues. V lost 4 bases and J lost 1, with 20 bases in between. Germline V CDR1 and CDR2: SEHNR, FQNEAQ (reference sequence). CDR3 sequence (DNA): TGTGCCAGCAGCTCAGCCGGACTGTCCCTGGGGTCCTACGAGCAGTACTTC. Translated: CASSSAGLSLGSYEQYF.

This chain links TRBV11-2 with TRBJ1-5; D call uncertain. In germline, CDR1 is SGHAT, CDR2 FQNNGV. This CDR3 has 13 residues. Trimming shortened V by 0 bases and J by 5 bases, and 5 bases separated the two germline ends. CDR3 sequence (DNA): TGTGCCAGCAGCTTAGAAGAGGATCAGCCCCAGCATTTT. It translates to CASSLEEDQPQHF. Complete variable domain (other parts from reference TRBV11-2 and TRBJ1-5): EAGVAQSPRYKIIEKRQSVAFWCNPISGHATLYWYQQILGQGPKLLIQFQNNGVVDDSQLPKDRFSAERLKGVDSTLKIQPAKLEDSAVYLCASSLEEDQPQHFGDGTRLSIL.

This sequence joins TRBV5-4 and TRBJ1-5; D perhaps matches TRBD1 (5 bases). The CDR3 is made up of 16 amino acids. The V gene lost 1 base and the J gene lost 2 bases, with 13 bases spanning the gap. Germline V CDR1 and CDR2: SGHNT, YYREEE (reference sequence). The CDR3 DNA sequence: TGTGCCAGCAGCTTGTCCGGGGCGGGGGGCAATCAGCCCCAGCATTTT. It is translated as CASSLSGAGGNQPQHF.

The rearrangement joins TRBV10-3 to TRBJ1-2; TRBD1 matches at 12 bases. Germline V gene data show CDR1 as ENHRY and CDR2 as SYGVKD. After removal of 0 bases from V and 5 bases from J, the junction contained 10 bases not matched to a gene. There are 18 residues in the CDR3. CDR3 loop: CAISESGDRGRSGYGYTF. As DNA, the CDR3 is TGTGCCATCAGTGAGTCGGGGGACAGGGGGCGGTCTGGATATGGCTACACCTTC.

V gene TRBV6-5 combines with J gene TRBJ2-5; D unclear. Judging by the DNA end, TRBJ2-7 fits better; the J call may be wrong. CDR1 MNHEY and CDR2 SVGAGI come from the germline V gene. The CDR3 has 14 amino acids. This CDR3 reads CASSYAKSQYEQYF. Here the CDR3 DNA reads TGTGCCAGCAGTTACGCTAAATCCCAATACGAGCAGTACTTC.

The genes are TRBV6-5 and TRBJ2-5; 8 nucleotides agree with TRBD2. With V trimmed by 2 bases and J by 1 base, 3 bases remained unmatched. Looked up from germline, CDR1 is MNHEY and CDR2 is SVGAGI. This CDR3 spans 15 amino acids. The CDR3 bases are TGTGCCAGCAGTTACGCCAGCGGGGGCCAAGAGACCCAGTACTTC. It encodes CASSYASGGQETQYF.

This sequence joins TRBV28 and TRBJ2-7, with 15 bases that match TRBD2. This CDR3 comprises 17 residues. V dropped 2 bases and J dropped 5; count of bases not matched to a gene: 7. The germline CDR1 and CDR2 sequences are MDHEN and SYDVKM. CDR3 DNA: TGTGCCAGCAGTTTAAGGGGACTAGCGGGAGGTAGTAACGAGCAGTACTTC. Translation: CASSLRGLAGGSNEQYF.

CDR3 residues: CASSPEDSMNTGELFF. The CDR3 DNA is TGTGCCAGCTCACCAGAGGACAGTATGAACACCGGGGAGCTGTTTTTT. This sequence joins TRBV18 and TRBJ2-2, with D perhaps TRBD1 (6 bases). The CDR3 covers 16 residues. V lost 2 bases and J 1 base, leaving 11 bases between the germline ends. Germline V lookup: CDR1 KGHSH, CDR2 LQKENI.

The V and J genes are TRBV5-1 and TRBJ2-2, with D tentatively TRBD1 (6 bases). The germline V gene encodes CDR1 SGHRS and CDR2 YFSETQ. V was trimmed by 2 bases and J by 1 base, leaving 9 bases between them. The CDR3 is 15 residues long. The CDR3 DNA follows: TGCGCCAGCAGCTTACAGGGAATGAACACCGGGGAGCTGTTTTTT. This gives the protein CASSLQGMNTGELFF. Complete variable domain (other parts from reference TRBV5-1 and TRBJ2-2): KAGVTQTPRYLIKTRGQQVTLSCSPISGHRSVSWYQQTPGQGLQFLFEYFSETQRNKGNFPGRFSGRQFSNSRSEMNVSTLELGDSALYLCASSLQGMNTGELFFGEGSRLTVL.

The rearrangement joins TRBV9 to TRBJ1-2; 9 bases are shared with TRBD1. V shed 0 bases and J 7 bases; nucleotides not matched to a gene: 1. The CDR3 totals 13 residues. Germline CDR1 SGDLS, CDR2 YYNGEE. The CDR3 region is CASSVGTGVGYTF. The CDR3 nucleotides are TGTGCCAGCAGCGTAGGGACAGGGGTTGGCTACACCTTC.

The chain carries TRBV4-1 and TRBJ1-5; 7 bases fit TRBD2. The tail of the sequence fits TRBJ2-3 better, so the J call may be wrong. The germline V gene encodes CDR1 MGHRA and CDR2 YSYEKL. There are 17 residues in the CDR3. The CDR3 nucleotides are TGCGCCAGCAGCCAAGAGAATCCGGACGGCGGGAGTCAGCCCCAGTATTTT. Translating gives CASSQENPDGGSQPQYF.

In DNA, the CDR3 is TGTGCCAGCGGCCGCAACAGGAACACTGAAGCTTTCTTT. Encoded protein: CASGRNRNTEAFF. This chain links TRBV27 with TRBJ1-1; D ambiguous. The CDR3 consists of 13 residues. V was clipped by 8 bases and J by 1 base, with 11 bases between them. CDR1 and CDR2 from the germline V gene are MNHEY and SMNVEV (reference sequence).

The chain employs TRBV11-2 and TRBJ1-1; tentative D call: TRBD1 (5 bases). Germline values: CDR1 SGHAT, CDR2 FQNNGV. Trimming left V 5 bases short and J 4 bases short, with 23 bases between. The CDR3 sequence is 17 residues long. The CDR3: CASSRLSGAPGGTEAFF. DNA for the CDR3: TGTGCCAGCAGCCGCTTATCCGGGGCCCCGGGGGGCACTGAAGCTTTCTTT.

This rearrangement joins TRBV5-6 to TRBJ1-1, with D unclear. The CDR3 has 14 amino acids. V shed 4 bases and J shed 8 bases, with 18 bases lying between them. CDR1 is SGHDT, CDR2 YYEEEE, per germline. CDR3 DNA: TGTGCCAGCAGCCACGCTTACACGGGGAGAGAAGCTTTCTTT. It is translated as CASSHAYTGREAFF.

The chain employs TRBV19 and TRBJ2-1; D gene ambiguous. Germline V lookup: CDR1 LNHDA, CDR2 SQIVND (reference sequence). The length of the CDR3 is 13 residues. Trimming stripped 5 bases from V and 2 bases from J, with 7 bases between. The CDR3 nucleotides read TGTGCCAGTAGTCCCAGTCCCTACAATGAGCAGTTCTTC. It is translated as CASSPSPYNEQFF.

This chain uses TRBV19 with TRBJ1-1; the match to TRBD1 covers 12 bases. CDR3 length equals 13 residues. CDR1 LNHDA and CDR2 SQIVND come from the germline V gene (reference sequence). V lost 6 bases and J lost 7; bases outside the gene matches: 3. This CDR3 reads CASRGTGGGEAFF. As DNA, the CDR3 is TGTGCCAGTAGAGGGACAGGGGGCGGTGAAGCTTTCTTT. Filled out from reference TRBV19 and TRBJ1-1, the complete variable domain reads DGGITQSPKYLFRKEGQNVTLSCEQNLNHDAMYWYRQDPGQGLRLIYYSQIVNDFQKGDIAEGYSVSREKKESFPLTVTSAQKNPTAFYLCASRGTGGGEAFFGQGTRLTVV.

The chain is built from TRBV6-5 and TRBJ1-3, with TRBD1 matching over 7 bases. This CDR3 spans 14 amino acids. Looked up from germline, CDR1 is MNHEY and CDR2 is SVGAGI. The junction had 5 bases not matched to a gene; V was cut back by 3 bases and J by 6 bases. Written as DNA, the CDR3 is TGTGCCAGCAGTTATGAACAGGGGTTAAACACCATATATTTT. Its translation: CASSYEQGLNTIYF.

The chain uses TRBV29-1 and TRBJ2-5; maybe TRBD2 (6 bases). V was pared by 4 bases and J by 4 bases, with 10 bases between. Germline values: CDR1 SQVTM, CDR2 ANQGSEA. The CDR3 spans 12 residues. The CDR3 DNA reads TGCAGCGTTGGTGGGGGGAGAGAGACCCAGTACTTC. Its protein is CSVGGGRETQYF.

The V and J genes are TRBV12-5 and TRBJ2-7, with D possibly being TRBD1 (5 bases). Trimming cost V 3 bases and J 2 bases, with 11 bases left between them. This CDR3 region has 14 residues. Per the germline V gene, CDR1 is LGHNT and CDR2 is FRNRAP. For the CDR3, the DNA is TGTGCTAGTGGTTTAGGCAGGGCCCCCTACGAGCAGTACTTC. Translated: CASGLGRAPYEQYF.

The chain carries TRBV7-8 and TRBJ2-1; D remains unclear. The V end lost 2 bases, the J end lost 0 bases, and 8 bases lay between the germline ends. Germline V lookup: CDR1 SGHVS, CDR2 FQNEAQ. The CDR3 length is 15 residues. CDR3 nucleotides: TGTGCCAGCAGCTTACCAGCGAGCTCCTACAATGAGCAGTTCTTC. It specifies CASSLPASSYNEQFF.